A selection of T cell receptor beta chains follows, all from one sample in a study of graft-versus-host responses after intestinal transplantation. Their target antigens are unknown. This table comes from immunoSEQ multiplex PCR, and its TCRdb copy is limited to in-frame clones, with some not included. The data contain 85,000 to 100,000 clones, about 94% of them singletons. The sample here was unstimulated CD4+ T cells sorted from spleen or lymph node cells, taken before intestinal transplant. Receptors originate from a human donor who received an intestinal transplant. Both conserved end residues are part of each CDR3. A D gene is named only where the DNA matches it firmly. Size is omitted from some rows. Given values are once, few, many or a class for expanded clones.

TGTGCCAGCAGCCAGGGGGCGGGGACCTATGGCTACACCTTC	CASSQGAGTYGYTF	TRBV7-2	once	TRBJ1-2	TRBD1
TGCGCCAGCAGCCAAGATCCGGGGTCTGGAAACACCATATATTTT	CASSQDPGSGNTIYF	TRBV4-1	few	TRBJ1-3	NA
TGTGCCAGCAGCGGACTAGCGGGAGCTATCTATGAGCAGTTCTTC	CASSGLAGAIYEQFF	TRBV9	NA	TRBJ2-1	TRBD2
TGTGCCAGCAGTGAAGGGAGGACTTCCTCCTACGAGCAGTACTTC	CASSEGRTSSYEQYF	TRBV2	NA	TRBJ2-7	NA
TGTGCCAGCAGCTCAAACGACAGGGTGACCTACAATGAGCAGTTCTTC	CASSSNDRVTYNEQFF	TRBV7-9	NA	TRBJ2-1	TRBD1
TGTGCCAGCAGTTTTTTCGGGGGTCCTTCCCCGGATACGCAGTATTTT	CASSFFGGPSPDTQYF	TRBV28	once	TRBJ2-3	NA
TGTGCCAGCAGCTTAGCAGGGCGGGAAGCTTTCTTT	CASSLAGREAFF	TRBV11-2	NA	TRBJ1-1	NA
TGTGCCAGCAGTCAACGAGACTACGAGCAGTACTTC	CASSQRDYEQYF	TRBV6-5	NA	TRBJ2-7	NA
TGTGCCAGCAGCTTGACAGGGGGCAATCAGCCCCAGCATTTT	CASSLTGGNQPQHF	TRBV7-9	NA	TRBJ1-5	TRBD1
TGTTGCCAGAAGAAGAACACCGGGGAGCTGTTTTTT	CCQKKNTGELFF	TRBV19	NA	TRBJ2-2	NA
TGTGCCAGCAGCCCCTCTTCCACAGATACGCAGTATTTT	CASSPSSTDTQYF	TRBV7-7	NA	TRBJ2-3	NA
TGCGCCAGCAGTCAAACCGGGACCCCAACCGGGAGCACTGAAGCTTTCTTT	CASSQTGTPTGSTEAFF	TRBV23-1	NA	TRBJ1-1	NA
TGCGCCAGCAGCTTGGACACAGGGGCCCGGACAGATACGCAGTATTTT	CASSLDTGARTDTQYF	TRBV5-1	NA	TRBJ2-3	TRBD1
TGTGCCAGCAGCACACAGGGCTACTATGGCTACACCTTC	CASSTQGYYGYTF	TRBV5-8	NA	TRBJ1-2	NA
TGTGCCAGCAGTTACGCCGCACTTCTGAACACTGAAGCTTTCTTT	CASSYAALLNTEAFF	TRBV6-5	once	TRBJ1-1	NA
TGTGCCAGCAGTGGAGCGGGGGTCAGCACAGATACGCAGTATTTT	CASSGAGVSTDTQYF	TRBV6-6	NA	TRBJ2-3	TRBD2
TGTGCCAGCAGCCCCCCGGGAATAGGGGAGACCCAGTACTTC	CASSPPGIGETQYF	TRBV5-4	NA	TRBJ2-5	NA
TGCAGTGCTAGCGGTATTAAATCCTACACCTTC	CSASGIKSYTF	TRBV20-1	NA	TRBJ1-2	NA
TGTGCCAGCAGCTTAGAGTTACAGGGGGCAAGGGGCTACACCTTC	CASSLELQGARGYTF	TRBV7-9	NA	TRBJ1-2	TRBD1
TGTGCCAGCAGCTTAAGAGGGTCAGGGGACCCCCTAACTAGTAGCGGGGGCCTCACAGATACGCAGTATTTT	CASSLRGSGDPLTSSGGLTDTQYF	TRBV7-3	NA	TRBJ2-3	TRBD2
TGTGCCAGCAGTCCCCCGACTAGCGGGTTGACCGAGCAGTACTTC	CASSPPTSGLTEQYF	TRBV6-6	once	TRBJ2-7	TRBD2
TGCGCCAGCAGCTTCACCGGGACACCCGTCGGCGAGCAGTACTTC	CASSFTGTPVGEQYF	TRBV5-1	NA	TRBJ2-7	NA
TGTGCCAGTTCAAATTACAGGAGCACAGAGACCCAGTACTTC	CASSNYRSTETQYF	TRBV18	once	TRBJ2-5	NA
TGTGCCAGCAGCTCCCGGCTCGCGGCGTCCACCTACGAGCAGTACTTC	CASSSRLAASTYEQYF	TRBV7-2	NA	TRBJ2-7	NA
TGCGCCAGCAGCTTGACCTCGGGGGGTGGAAACACCATATATTTT	CASSLTSGGGNTIYF	TRBV5-1	once	TRBJ1-3	NA
TGCGCCAGCAGCCGCAGGGGGGACCTAAAAAGGATAGATACGCAGTATTTT	CASSRRGDLKRIDTQYF	TRBV4-1	NA	TRBJ2-3	NA
TGTGCCAGCAGTTACTCGATTTCCGGGATTCCCTACGAGCAGTACTTC	CASSYSISGIPYEQYF	TRBV6-6	NA	TRBJ2-7	NA
TGTGCCAGCAGCCTTAGCGTTCAGCCCCAGCATTTT	CASSLSVQPQHF	TRBV28	NA	TRBJ1-5	NA
TGCGCCAGCAGCTTGGTGATGCAGGGCTCTGAAGCTTTCTTT	CASSLVMQGSEAFF	TRBV5-1	once	TRBJ1-1	NA
TGTGCCATCAGTGATCAGTCCAGCTATGGCTACACCTTC	CAISDQSSYGYTF	TRBV10-3	NA	TRBJ1-2	NA
TGTGCCAGTAGTGCCGGGACAGGAAGTAGGCCTGAAGCTTTCTTT	CASSAGTGSRPEAFF	TRBV19	NA	TRBJ1-1	TRBD1
TGTGCCAGCAGACTAGCGACTAGCACAGATACGCAGTATTTT	CASRLATSTDTQYF	TRBV6-5	NA	TRBJ2-3	TRBD2
TGTGCCAGCAGCCGGGGACAGGCACCTAATTCACCCCTCCACTTT	CASSRGQAPNSPLHF	TRBV7-6	NA	TRBJ1-6	TRBD1
TGTGCCAGCAGCGTAGCCCCAGGGGGCGATGGCTACACCTTC	CASSVAPGGDGYTF	TRBV9	NA	TRBJ1-2	TRBD1
TGTGCCAGCAGTGCGGGGGCAGATACGCAGTATTTT	CASSAGADTQYF	TRBV2	NA	TRBJ2-3	NA
TGTGCCAGTACAGGCCGAATCTCTGGGGCCAACGTCCTGACTTTC	CASTGRISGANVLTF	TRBV19	NA	TRBJ2-6	NA
TGCGCCAGCAGCCCAGGGGATACGCAGTATTTT	CASSPGDTQYF	TRBV5-1	NA	TRBJ2-3	NA
TGTGCCTGGAGTGCGCAGGGGGCAACTAATGAAAAACTGTTTTTT	CAWSAQGATNEKLFF	TRBV30	NA	TRBJ1-4	TRBD1
TGTGCCAGCAGCCAACTCACCGGGACAGCATACAATGAGCAGTTCTTC	CASSQLTGTAYNEQFF	TRBV14	NA	TRBJ2-1	TRBD1
TGTGCCTGGAGTGTATGGGGCAGAGGTTATGGCTACACCTTC	CAWSVWGRGYGYTF	TRBV30	NA	TRBJ1-2	NA
TGTGCCAGCAGCTTACGGGCCAGGGATTCACCCCTCCACTTT	CASSLRARDSPLHF	TRBV11-2	NA	TRBJ1-6	NA